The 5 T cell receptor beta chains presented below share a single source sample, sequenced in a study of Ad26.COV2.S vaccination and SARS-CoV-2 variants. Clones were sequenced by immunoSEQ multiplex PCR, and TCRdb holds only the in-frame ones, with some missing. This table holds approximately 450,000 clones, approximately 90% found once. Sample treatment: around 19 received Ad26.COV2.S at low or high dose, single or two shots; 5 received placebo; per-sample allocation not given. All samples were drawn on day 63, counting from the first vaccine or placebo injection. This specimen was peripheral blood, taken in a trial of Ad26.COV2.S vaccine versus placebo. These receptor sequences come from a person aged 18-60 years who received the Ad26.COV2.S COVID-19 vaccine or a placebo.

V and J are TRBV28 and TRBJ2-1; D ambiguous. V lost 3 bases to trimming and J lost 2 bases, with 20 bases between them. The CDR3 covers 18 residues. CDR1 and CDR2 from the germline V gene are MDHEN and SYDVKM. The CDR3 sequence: CASSFSALLAETYNEQFF. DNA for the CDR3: TGTGCCAGCAGTTTTTCAGCCTTGTTGGCAGAAACCTACAATGAGCAGTTCTTC.

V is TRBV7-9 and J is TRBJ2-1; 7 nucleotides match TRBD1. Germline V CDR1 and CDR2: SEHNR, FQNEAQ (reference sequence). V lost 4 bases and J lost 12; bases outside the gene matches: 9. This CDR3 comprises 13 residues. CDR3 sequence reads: CASSYEQGQGQFF. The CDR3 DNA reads TGTGCCAGCAGCTACGAACAGGGGCAGGGGCAGTTCTTC.

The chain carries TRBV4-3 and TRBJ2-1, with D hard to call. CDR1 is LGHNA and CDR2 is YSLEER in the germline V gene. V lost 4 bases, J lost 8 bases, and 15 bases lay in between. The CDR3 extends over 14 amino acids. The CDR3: CASSPQRTFDEQFF. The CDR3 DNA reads TGCGCCAGCAGCCCACAACGTACCTTCGATGAGCAGTTCTTC.

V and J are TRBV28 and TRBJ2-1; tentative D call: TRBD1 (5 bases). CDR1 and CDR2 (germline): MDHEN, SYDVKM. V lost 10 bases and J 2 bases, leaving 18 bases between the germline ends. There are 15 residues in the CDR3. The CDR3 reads CATRPQGKAYNEQFF. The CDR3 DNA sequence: TGTGCCACCCGTCCCCAGGGTAAGGCCTACAATGAGCAGTTCTTC.

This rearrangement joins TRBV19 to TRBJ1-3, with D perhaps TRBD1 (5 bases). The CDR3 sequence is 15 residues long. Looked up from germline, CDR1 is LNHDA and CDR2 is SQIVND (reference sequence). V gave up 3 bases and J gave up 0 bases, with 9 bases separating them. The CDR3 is CASSMGPNSGNTIYF. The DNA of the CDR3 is TGTGCCAGTAGTATGGGACCGAACTCTGGAAACACCATATATTTT.